This T cell receptor beta chain is from a study of T cell responses to AZD1222 COVID-19 vaccine. Data came from immunoSEQ multiplex PCR; TCRdb stores just in-frame clones and leaves some out. The sample consists of more than 95,000 clones, approximately 90% of them appearing once. The V gene lost 2 bases and the J gene lost 4 bases, with 8 bases spanning the gap. Per germline, CDR1 MNHEY and CDR2 SMNVEV (reference sequence). The CDR3 loop spans 13 amino acids. The TCR sequence derives from an adult in good health. This specimen was peripheral blood, taken on day 0 of AZD1222 vaccination. V gene TRBV27 combines with J gene TRBJ1-1; maybe TRBD1 (6 bases). This chain's CDR3 is CASSLGGGTEAFF. The CDR3, as DNA: TGTGCCAGCAGTTTAGGAGGGGGCACTGAAGCTTTCTTT.